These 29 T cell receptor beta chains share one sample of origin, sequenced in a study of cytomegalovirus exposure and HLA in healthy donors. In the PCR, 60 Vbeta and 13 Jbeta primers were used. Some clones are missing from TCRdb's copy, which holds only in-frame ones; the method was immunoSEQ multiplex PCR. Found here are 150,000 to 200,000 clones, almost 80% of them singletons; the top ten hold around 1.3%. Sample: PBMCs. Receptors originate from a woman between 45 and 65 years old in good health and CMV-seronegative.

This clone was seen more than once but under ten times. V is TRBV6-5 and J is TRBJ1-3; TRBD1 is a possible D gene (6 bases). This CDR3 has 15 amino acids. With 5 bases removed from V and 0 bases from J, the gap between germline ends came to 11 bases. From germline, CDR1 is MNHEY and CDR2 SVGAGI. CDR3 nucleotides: TGTGCCAGCAGTGACTGGGACAACTCTGGAAACACCATATATTTT. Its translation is CASSDWDNSGNTIYF.

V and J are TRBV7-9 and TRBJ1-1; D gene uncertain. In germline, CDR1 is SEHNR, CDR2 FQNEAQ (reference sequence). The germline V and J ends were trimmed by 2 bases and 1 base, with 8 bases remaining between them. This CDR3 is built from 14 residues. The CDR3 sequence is CASSLWASNTEAFF. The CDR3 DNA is TGTGCCAGCAGCTTATGGGCGTCGAACACTGAAGCTTTCTTT.

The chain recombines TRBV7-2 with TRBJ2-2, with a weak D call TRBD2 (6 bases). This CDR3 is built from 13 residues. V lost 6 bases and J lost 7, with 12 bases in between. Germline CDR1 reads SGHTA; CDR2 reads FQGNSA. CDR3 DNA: TGTGCCAGCAGGGAGGGAGTAATCGGGGAGCTGTTTTTT. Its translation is CASREGVIGELFF.

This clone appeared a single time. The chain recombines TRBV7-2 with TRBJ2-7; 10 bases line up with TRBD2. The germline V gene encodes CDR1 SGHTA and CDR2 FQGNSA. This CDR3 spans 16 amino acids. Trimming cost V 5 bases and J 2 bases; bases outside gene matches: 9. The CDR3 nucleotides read TGTGCCAGCAGCCATAGCGGGGGGCCCGTCACCTACGAGCAGTACTTC. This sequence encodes CASSHSGGPVTYEQYF.

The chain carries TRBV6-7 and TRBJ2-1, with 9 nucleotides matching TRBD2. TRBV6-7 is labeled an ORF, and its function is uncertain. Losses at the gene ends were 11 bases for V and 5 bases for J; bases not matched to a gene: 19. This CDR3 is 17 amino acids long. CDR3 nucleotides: TGTGCCGCACCAACGGGGGCTAGCGGGGCGCTGAACAATGAGCAGTTCTTC. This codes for CAAPTGASGALNNEQFF.

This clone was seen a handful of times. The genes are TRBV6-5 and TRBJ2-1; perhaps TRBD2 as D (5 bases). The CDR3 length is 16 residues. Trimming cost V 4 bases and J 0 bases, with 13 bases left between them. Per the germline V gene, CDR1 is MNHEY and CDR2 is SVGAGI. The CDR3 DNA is TGTGCCAGCAGTTCGGGGTCGGGGAGCTCCTACAATGAGCAGTTCTTC. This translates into CASSSGSGSSYNEQFF.

CDR3 in amino acids: CASSQDFLAETQYF. CDR3 DNA sequence: TGTGCCAGCAGCCAAGATTTCCTAGCGGAGACCCAGTACTTC. The chain has TRBV14 and TRBJ2-5, with D tentatively TRBD2 (6 bases). The CDR3 spans 14 residues. V dropped 0 bases and J dropped 5 bases, with 10 bases sitting between them. Germline CDR1 is SGHDN and CDR2 is FVKESK.

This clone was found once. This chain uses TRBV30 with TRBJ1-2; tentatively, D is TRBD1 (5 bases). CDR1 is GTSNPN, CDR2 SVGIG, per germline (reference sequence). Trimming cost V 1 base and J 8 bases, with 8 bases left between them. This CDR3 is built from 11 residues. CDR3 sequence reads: CAWSAGGGYTF. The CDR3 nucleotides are TGTGCCTGGAGTGCCGGGGGAGGCTACACCTTC. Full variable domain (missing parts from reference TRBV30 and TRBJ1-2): SQTIHQWPATLVQPVGSPLSLECTVEGTSNPNLYWYRQAAGRGLQLLFYSVGIGQISSEVPQNLSASRPQDRQFILSSKKLLLSDSGFYLCAWSAGGGYTFGSGTRLTVV.

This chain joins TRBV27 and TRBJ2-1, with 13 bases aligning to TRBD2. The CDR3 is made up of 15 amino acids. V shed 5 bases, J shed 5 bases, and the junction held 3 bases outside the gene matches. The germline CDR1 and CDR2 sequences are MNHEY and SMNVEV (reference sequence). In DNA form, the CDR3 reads TGTGCCAGCAGTCGGACTAGCGGGAGACACAATGAGCAGTTCTTC. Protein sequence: CASSRTSGRHNEQFF.

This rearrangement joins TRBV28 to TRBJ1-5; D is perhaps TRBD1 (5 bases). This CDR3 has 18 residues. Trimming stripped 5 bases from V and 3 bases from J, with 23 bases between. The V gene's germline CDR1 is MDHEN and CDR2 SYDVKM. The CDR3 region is CASSVYLGEGSFNQPQHF. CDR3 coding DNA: TGTGCCAGCAGTGTTTATCTAGGGGAGGGGTCCTTCAATCAGCCCCAGCATTTT.

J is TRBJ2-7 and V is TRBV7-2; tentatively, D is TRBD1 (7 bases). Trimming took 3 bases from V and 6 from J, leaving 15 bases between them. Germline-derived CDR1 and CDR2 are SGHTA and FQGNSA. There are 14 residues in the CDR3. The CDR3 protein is CASSFLQGGLEQYF. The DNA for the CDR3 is TGTGCCAGCAGCTTTCTGCAGGGGGGACTCGAGCAGTACTTC.

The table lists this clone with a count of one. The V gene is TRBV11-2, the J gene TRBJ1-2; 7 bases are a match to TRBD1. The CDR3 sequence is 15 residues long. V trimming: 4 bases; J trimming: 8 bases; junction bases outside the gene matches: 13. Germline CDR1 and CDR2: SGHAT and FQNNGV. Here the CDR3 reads CASSSVGTVKAGYTF. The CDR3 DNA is TGTGCCAGCAGCTCGGTTGGGACAGTCAAGGCCGGCTACACCTTC. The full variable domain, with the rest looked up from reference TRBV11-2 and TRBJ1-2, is EAGVAQSPRYKIIEKRQSVAFWCNPISGHATLYWYQQILGQGPKLLIQFQNNGVVDDSQLPKDRFSAERLKGVDSTLKIQPAKLEDSAVYLCASSSVGTVKAGYTFGSGTRLTVV.

CDR3 nucleotides: TGCGCCAGCACCCCGGGTGCGCGGGGGAACACAGATACGCAGTATTTT. Protein product: CASTPGARGNTDTQYF. This sequence joins TRBV5-1 and TRBJ2-3, with 7 nucleotides matching TRBD2. This CDR3 region has 16 residues. The J segment lost 2 bases and the V segment lost 6 bases, leaving 12 bases of the junction unmatched. In germline, CDR1 is SGHRS, CDR2 YFSETQ. Full variable domain (missing parts from reference TRBV5-1 and TRBJ2-3): KAGVTQTPRYLIKTRGQQVTLSCSPISGHRSVSWYQQTPGQGLQFLFEYFSETQRNKGNFPGRFSGRQFSNSRSEMNVSTLELGDSALYLCASTPGARGNTDTQYFGPGTRLTVL.

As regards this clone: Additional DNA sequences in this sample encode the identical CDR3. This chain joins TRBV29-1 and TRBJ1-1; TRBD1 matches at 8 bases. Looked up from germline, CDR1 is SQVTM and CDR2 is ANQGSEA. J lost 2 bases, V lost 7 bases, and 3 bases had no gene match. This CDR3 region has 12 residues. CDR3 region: CSGDRGNTEAFF. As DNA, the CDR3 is TGCAGCGGAGACAGGGGAAACACTGAAGCTTTCTTT.

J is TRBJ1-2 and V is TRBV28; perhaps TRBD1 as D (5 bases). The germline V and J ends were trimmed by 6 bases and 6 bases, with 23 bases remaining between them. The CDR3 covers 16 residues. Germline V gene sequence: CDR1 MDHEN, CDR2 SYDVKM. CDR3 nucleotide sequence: TGTGCCAGCAGCCTTAGGGGCGTGGGTTTCTGGAATGGCTACACCTTC. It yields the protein CASSLRGVGFWNGYTF.

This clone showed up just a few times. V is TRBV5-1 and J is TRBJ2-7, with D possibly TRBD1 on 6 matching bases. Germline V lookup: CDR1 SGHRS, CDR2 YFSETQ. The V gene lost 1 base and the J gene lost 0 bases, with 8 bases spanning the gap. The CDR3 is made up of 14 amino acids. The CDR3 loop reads CASSLTGSSYEQYF. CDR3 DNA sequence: TGCGCCAGCAGCTTGACAGGGAGCTCCTACGAGCAGTACTTC.

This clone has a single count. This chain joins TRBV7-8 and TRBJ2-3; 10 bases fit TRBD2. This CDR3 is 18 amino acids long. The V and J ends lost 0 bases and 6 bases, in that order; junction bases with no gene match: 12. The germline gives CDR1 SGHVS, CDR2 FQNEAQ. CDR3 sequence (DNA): TGTGCCAGCAGCTTAGCGGAGGTAGCGGGGGGCCTCTTTGATACGCAGTATTTT. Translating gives CASSLAEVAGGLFDTQYF.

CDR3 DNA: TGTGCCAGCAGCGGAATGTCTCGGGAGAGCAATCAGCCCCAGCATTTT. It encodes CASSGMSRESNQPQHF. The chain joins TRBV11-3 to TRBJ1-5, with D unresolved. Germline loops: CDR1 SGHNT, CDR2 YENEEA. The CDR3 sequence is 16 residues long. Between the trimmed V and J ends, which lost 5 bases and 1 base, there was a span of 15 bases.

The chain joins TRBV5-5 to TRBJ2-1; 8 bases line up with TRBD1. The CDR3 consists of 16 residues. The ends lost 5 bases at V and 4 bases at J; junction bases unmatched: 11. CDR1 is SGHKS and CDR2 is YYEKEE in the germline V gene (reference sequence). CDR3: CASRKTGTGEYNEQFF. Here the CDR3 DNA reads TGTGCCAGCAGGAAGACCGGGACAGGAGAATACAATGAGCAGTTCTTC.

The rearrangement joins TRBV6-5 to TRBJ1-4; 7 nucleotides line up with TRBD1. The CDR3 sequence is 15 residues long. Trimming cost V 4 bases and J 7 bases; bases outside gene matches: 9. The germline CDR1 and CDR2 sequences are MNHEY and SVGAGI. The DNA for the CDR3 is TGTGCCAGCAGTTCAACAGGGGCAAGGGGTGAAAAACTGTTTTTT. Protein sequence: CASSSTGARGEKLFF.

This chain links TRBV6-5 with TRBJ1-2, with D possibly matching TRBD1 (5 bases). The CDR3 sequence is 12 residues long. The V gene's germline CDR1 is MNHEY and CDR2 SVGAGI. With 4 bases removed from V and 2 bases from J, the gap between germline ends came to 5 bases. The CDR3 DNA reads TGTGCCAGCAGTTCAGGGAACTATGGCTACACCTTC. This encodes CASSSGNYGYTF.

The CDR3 bases are TGTGCCAGCAGCCACGAGGGGGCGCAGGGCACTGAAGCTTTCTTT. This gives the protein CASSHEGAQGTEAFF. The genes are TRBV7-2 and TRBJ1-1, with 7 bases identical to TRBD1. CDR1 and CDR2 from the germline V gene are SGHTA and FQGNSA. This CDR3 is built from 15 residues. The V segment lost 5 bases and the J segment 4 bases; nucleotides outside the gene matches: 10.

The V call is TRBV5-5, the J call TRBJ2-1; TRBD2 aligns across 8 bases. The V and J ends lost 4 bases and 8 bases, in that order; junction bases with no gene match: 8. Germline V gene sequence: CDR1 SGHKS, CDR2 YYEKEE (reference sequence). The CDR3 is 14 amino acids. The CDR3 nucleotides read TGTGCCAGCAGCCCGGGGACTAGGCGCGATGAGCAGTTCTTC. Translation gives CASSPGTRRDEQFF.

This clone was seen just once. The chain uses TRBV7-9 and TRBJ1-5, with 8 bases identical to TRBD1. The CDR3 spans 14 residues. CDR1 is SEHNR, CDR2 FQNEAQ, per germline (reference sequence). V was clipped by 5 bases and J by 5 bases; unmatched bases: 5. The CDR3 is CASSPDRADQPQHF. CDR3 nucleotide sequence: TGTGCCAGCAGCCCGGACAGGGCGGATCAGCCCCAGCATTTT.

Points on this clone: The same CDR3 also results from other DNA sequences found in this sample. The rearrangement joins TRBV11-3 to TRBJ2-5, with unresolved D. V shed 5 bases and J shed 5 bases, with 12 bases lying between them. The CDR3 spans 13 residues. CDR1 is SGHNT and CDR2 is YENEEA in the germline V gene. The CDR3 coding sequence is TGTGCCAGCAGCCCGGGTCGGAGTGAGACCCAGTACTTC. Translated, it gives CASSPGRSETQYF.

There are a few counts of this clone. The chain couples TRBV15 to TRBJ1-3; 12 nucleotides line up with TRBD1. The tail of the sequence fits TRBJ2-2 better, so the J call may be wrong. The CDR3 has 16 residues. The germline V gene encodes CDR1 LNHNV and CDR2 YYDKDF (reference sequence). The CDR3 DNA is TGTGCCACCAGCAGAGACGGGACAGGGGGCCCCGGGGAGCTGTTTTTT. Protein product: CATSRDGTGGPGELFF.

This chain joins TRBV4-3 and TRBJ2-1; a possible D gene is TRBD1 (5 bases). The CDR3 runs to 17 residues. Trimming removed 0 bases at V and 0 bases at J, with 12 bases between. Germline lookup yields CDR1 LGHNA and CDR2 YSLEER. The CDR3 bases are TGCGCCAGCAGCCAAGATGGGGCGGAGAGCTCCTACAATGAGCAGTTCTTC. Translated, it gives CASSQDGAESSYNEQFF.

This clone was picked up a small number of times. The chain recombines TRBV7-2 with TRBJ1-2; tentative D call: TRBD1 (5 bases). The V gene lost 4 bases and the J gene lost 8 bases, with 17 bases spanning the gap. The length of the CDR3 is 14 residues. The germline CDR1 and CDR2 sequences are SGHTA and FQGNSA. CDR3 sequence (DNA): TGTGCCAGCAGCTCCGGTGGGGGGTGGTGGGGCTACACCTTC. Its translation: CASSSGGGWWGYTF. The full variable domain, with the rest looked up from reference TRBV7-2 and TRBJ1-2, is GAGVSQSPSNKVTEKGKDVELRCDPISGHTALYWYRQSLGQGLEFLIYFQGNSAPDKSGLPSDRFSAERTGGSVSTLTIQRTQQEDSAVYLCASSSGGGWWGYTFGSGTRLTVV.

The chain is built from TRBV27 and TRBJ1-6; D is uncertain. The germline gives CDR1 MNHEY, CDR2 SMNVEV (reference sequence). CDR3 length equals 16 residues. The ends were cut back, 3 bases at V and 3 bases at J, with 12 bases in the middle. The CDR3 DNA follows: TGTGCCAGCAGTTTGGCCGCACACATCTATAATTCACCCCTCCACTTT. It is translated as CASSLAAHIYNSPLHF.